A selection of T cell receptor beta chains follows, all from one sample in a study of T-cell reconstitution after alpha-beta-depleted transplantation in children. TCRdb ran MiXCR on the PCR reads and lists one entry per CDR3 protein. Altogether approximately 230,000 distinct CDR3 sequences are present, more than 20% being singletons, with the ten largest covering roughly 2.5%. Sequencing was performed on PBMCs, taken before TCRalphabeta/CD19-depleted stem cell transplant. All receptors derive from a girl aged 2 to 9 with Fanconi anemia, due to receive a stem cell transplant. The CDR3 runs from the conserved cysteine through the conserved F or W. A D gene is named only where the DNA matches it firmly. A clone size is listed for some rows: how often the clone was seen (once, few, many), or a class if it is expanded.

TRBJ2-5 | NA | 13 | TRBV10-3 | NA | TGTGCCATCAGTGAGGGCCGACAAGAGACCCAGTACTTC | CAISEGRQETQYF
TRBJ2-7 | many | 14 | TRBV9 | NA | TGTGCCAGCAGCGTAGGAGTGACTAGCTACGAGCAGTACTTC | CASSVGVTSYEQYF
TRBJ2-4 | few | 15 | TRBV5-1 | TRBD1 | TGCGCCAGCAGCTTGGCCAGTGGGACAGTAGTCATTCAGTACTTC | CASSLASGTVVIQYF
TRBJ2-3 | many | 14 | TRBV27 | NA | TGTGCCAGCAGCCGAACCGGACGGTCAGATACGCAGTATTTT | CASSRTGRSDTQYF
TRBJ2-1 | NA | 14 | TRBV6-1 | TRBD1 | TGTGCCAGCAGTATTCGGACAGGGTGGGGTGAGCAGTTCTTC | CASSIRTGWGEQFF
TRBJ1-3 | NA | 16 | TRBV28 | NA | TGTGCCAGCAGTTGGGACTTAGGGAGCTCTGGAAACACCATATATTTT | CASSWDLGSSGNTIYF
TRBJ2-1 | NA | 15 | TRBV27 | NA | TGTGCCAGCAGTTTTTCTACAACCTCCTACAATGAGCAGTTCTTC | CASSFSTTSYNEQFF
TRBJ2-2 | NA | 15 | TRBV29-1 | TRBD2 | TGCAGCGTTGGCCCCGCGGGGGGGAACACCGGGGAGCTGTTTTTT | CSVGPAGGNTGELFF
TRBJ2-5 | NA | 14 | TRBV27 | NA | TGTGCCAGCAGTGGTCGGCAATCCCAAGAGACCCAGTACTTC | CASSGRQSQETQYF
TRBJ1-1 | few | 14 | TRBV9 | TRBD1 | TGTGCCAGCAGCCCGGACAGGGTTGACACTGAAGCTTTCTTT | CASSPDRVDTEAFF
TRBJ2-5 | NA | 15 | TRBV20-1 | TRBD2 | TGCAGTGCTAGCGAAAAACTAGCGGGACGGGAGACCCAGTACTTC | CSASEKLAGRETQYF